This T cell receptor (beta chain) was obtained from a study of monozygotic twins with inflammatory bowel disease. The study's findings and limits: Sharing of clonotypes with others was lower in IBD patients than in healthy twins, and this was especially so with disease activity. Inverse Simpson values showed less TCRbeta diversity in IBD patients than in their healthy co-twins.

The CDR3 loop spans 15 amino acids. Germline V gives CDR1 MNHEY, CDR2 SMNVEV (reference sequence). Staff drew an approximately 2.5 ml blood sample from each donor. As concerns this clonotype: Its antigen is not identified.

TCRdb processed the 5' RACE reads again and assigns one entry to each CDR3 protein, with no DNA. The sample table includes more than 300,000 distinct CDR3 sequences. This clonotype was obtained from a human donor with ulcerative colitis or Crohn's disease, or a healthy co-twin of an affected twin (not recorded which). Specimen: blood. This chain uses TRBV27 with TRBJ2-3; absent DNA, TCRdb's TRBD2 call cannot be checked. The CDR3 loop is CASSQRDPGSDTQYF.